Listed below are T cell receptor beta chains from one sample, sequenced in a study of blood T cells in healthy people across ages. MiXCR, applied by TCRdb to the 5' RACE reads, yields one record per CDR3 protein. The data show around 600,000 distinct CDR3 sequences, with about 45% seen just once and 20% to 25% held by the top ten. The source material was blood. These receptors all come from an elderly man in good health. Each CDR3 is given with its conserved first and last residue. The D gene is left open where the match is weak. Clone size appears in some rows only: once, few, many, or a class for an expanded clone.

TRBV7-9	.	few	TRBJ1-5	CASSLGVTNQPQHF	TGTGCCAGCAGCTTGGGGGTAACCAATCAGCCCCAGCATTTT
TRBV7-9	TRBD2	.	TRBJ2-3	CASSSGGSGGDTQYF	TGTGCCAGCAGCTCGGGGGGTAGCGGGGGCGATACGCAGTATTTT
TRBV4-1	.	few	TRBJ2-7	CASSQVGSHEQYF	TGCGCCAGCAGCCAAGTGGGGAGTCACGAGCAGTACTTC
TRBV20-1	TRBD1	.	TRBJ2-1	CSASGGWGYNEQFF	TGCAGTGCATCAGGGGGCTGGGGTTACAATGAGCAGTTCTTC
TRBV15	.	few	TRBJ2-3	CATTRGSQDTQYF	TGTGCCACCACGAGGGGGTCACAGGATACGCAGTATTTT
TRBV29-1	TRBD2	.	TRBJ2-3	CSAFGFGLAGSTDTQYF	TGCAGCGCCTTCGGGTTCGGACTAGCGGGGAGTACAGATACGCAGTATTTT
TRBV20-1	TRBD1	.	TRBJ1-4	CSARDRGRGLEKLFF	TGCAGTGCTAGAGATCGGGGCAGGGGGCTTGAAAAACTGTTTTTT
TRBV4-3	.	few	TRBJ2-6	CASSRSGTADSGANVLTF	TGCGCCAGCAGCCGATCCGGGACGGCTGACTCTGGGGCCAACGTCCTGACTTTC
TRBV6-2/TRBV6-3	.	few	TRBJ2-1	CASSSDREGNEQFF	TGTGCCAGCAGTTCAGACAGGGAGGGTAATGAGCAGTTCTTC
TRBV11-2	.	.	TRBJ2-3	CAGSRLWTVLGTDTQYF	TGTGCCGGCAGCCGATTATGGACGGTACTTGGCACAGATACGCAGTATTTT
TRBV6-6	TRBD2	many	TRBJ2-1	CASSLVGGAYNEQFF	TGTGCCAGCAGTTTAGTGGGAGGGGCCTACAATGAGCAGTTCTTC
TRBV7-2	TRBD2	few	TRBJ2-7	CASSLVGLAGGPSYEQYF	TGTGCCAGCAGCTTAGTGGGACTAGCGGGGGGGCCCTCCTACGAGCAGTACTTC
TRBV29-1	TRBD1	.	TRBJ2-1	CSAGTGSGEQFF	TGCAGCGCTGGGACAGGGAGTGGTGAGCAGTTCTTC
TRBV7-3	.	few	TRBJ1-6	CASSLGGAGSPLHF	TGTGCCAGCAGCTTAGGGGGGGCCGGCTCACCCCTCCACTTT
TRBV20-1	TRBD2	once	TRBJ2-7	CSARGGVPFPYEQYF	TGCAGTGCTAGGGGGGGGGTCCCCTTCCCATACGAGCAGTACTTC
TRBV7-2	TRBD2	.	TRBJ2-1	CASSSSGRFPYNEQFF	TGTGCCAGTAGCTCTAGCGGGAGGTTCCCCTACAATGAGCAGTTCTTC
TRBV20-1	.	.	TRBJ2-1	CSARDRPYNEQFF	TGCAGTGCTAGAGATCGGCCGTACAATGAGCAGTTCTTC
TRBV20-1	TRBD1	.	TRBJ1-2	CSASQGAEGYTF	TGCAGTGCCTCACAGGGGGCAGAGGGCTACACCTTC
TRBV7-2	.	.	TRBJ1-4	CASSVTPTNEKLFF	TGTGCCAGCAGCGTTACACCAACTAATGAAAAACTGTTTTTT
TRBV4-1	.	.	TRBJ2-3	CASSPRGTNNHNTDTQYF	TGCGCCAGCAGCCCTAGGGGGACCAATAATCATAACACAGATACGCAGTATTTT
TRBV7-3	.	.	TRBJ2-3	CASSLDAGWTDTQYF	TGTGCCAGCAGCTTAGACGCGGGGTGGACAGATACGCAGTATTTT
TRBV20-1	TRBD2	many	TRBJ2-3	CSAFAGGGTQYF	TGCAGTGCTTTTGCGGGGGGAGGTACGCAGTATTTT
TRBV29-1	.	.	TRBJ2-2	CSVGQGGGELFF	TGCAGCGTTGGACAGGGAGGCGGGGAGCTGTTTTTT
TRBV6-6	TRBD1	.	TRBJ1-6	CASSSSPGQANSPLHF	TGTGCCAGCAGTTCGTCTCCGGGACAGGCTAATTCACCCCTCCACTTT
TRBV20-1	.	few	TRBJ1-1	CSARGQMNTEAFF	TGCAGTGCTAGGGGGCAGATGAACACTGAAGCTTTCTTT
TRBV10-1	TRBD1	once	TRBJ2-2	CASQDRAMTGELFF	TGCGCCAGCCAGGACAGGGCAATGACCGGGGAGCTGTTTTTT
TRBV29-1	.	.	TRBJ1-4	CSAGAATNEKLFF	TGCAGCGCCGGGGCTGCAACTAATGAAAAACTGTTTTTT
TRBV7-8	TRBD2	.	TRBJ2-7	CASSLGRTDPGLPTYEQYF	TGTGCCAGCAGCTTAGGGCGGACTGATCCGGGACTACCAACCTACGAGCAGTACTTC
TRBV6-6	TRBD1	many	TRBJ2-7	CASTIGTGGLYEQYF	TGTGCCAGCACGATTGGGACAGGGGGCCTCTACGAGCAGTACTTC
TRBV4-3	.	.	TRBJ2-2	CASSQDFNRATGELFF	TGCGCCAGCAGCCAAGATTTCAACCGGGCAACCGGGGAGCTGTTTTTT
TRBV6-1	.	few	TRBJ2-5	CASRGFGETQYF	TGTGCCAGCAGGGGGTTCGGGGAGACCCAGTACTTC
TRBV29-1	TRBD2	few	TRBJ2-5	CSTNLADQETQYF	TGCAGCACAAATCTAGCGGATCAAGAGACCCAGTACTTC
TRBV2	TRBD2	.	TRBJ2-4	CASSELAENIQYF	TGTGCCAGCAGTGAACTAGCGGAAAACATTCAGTACTTC
TRBV20-1	.	.	TRBJ1-2	CSARVRGGGYTF	TGCAGTGCTAGAGTCAGGGGTGGCGGCTACACCTTC
TRBV3-1	TRBD1	.	TRBJ2-4	CASSLFGRQGADKNIQYF	TGTGCCAGCAGCCTCTTTGGGCGACAGGGGGCTGACAAAAACATTCAGTACTTC
TRBV30	.	.	TRBJ2-5	CAWSKDIQETQYF	TGTGCCTGGAGCAAGGACATCCAAGAGACCCAGTACTTC
TRBV4-3	.	few	TRBJ2-1	CASSNGLGPAVEQFF	TGCGCCAGCAGCAACGGTTTGGGCCCCGCCGTTGAGCAGTTCTTC
TRBV20-1	TRBD1	.	TRBJ2-2	CSAPGTGLGGELFF	TGCAGTGCCCCCGGGACAGGGTTAGGCGGGGAGCTGTTTTTT
TRBV7-3	TRBD2	few	TRBJ2-7	CASSKGLAGVSEQYF	TGTGCCAGCAGCAAGGGACTAGCGGGGGTTTCCGAGCAGTACTTC
TRBV20-1	TRBD2	few	TRBJ2-1	CSARLLAGGFRNEQFF	TGCAGTGCCAGACTCCTAGCGGGAGGTTTTCGCAATGAGCAGTTCTTC
TRBV6-6	TRBD1	many	TRBJ1-5	CASRKTGVLQPQHF	TGTGCCAGCAGAAAGACAGGGGTCCTACAGCCCCAGCATTTT
TRBV15	.	few	TRBJ2-5	CATSRDKGGPKTQYF	TGTGCCACCAGCAGAGATAAGGGGGGGCCTAAGACCCAGTACTTC
TRBV15	.	.	TRBJ2-3	CATSRVRSGTDTQYF	TGTGCCACCAGCAGAGTAAGGTCCGGCACAGATACGCAGTATTTT
TRBV6-1	.	.	TRBJ1-4	CASRGLQGEKLFF	TGTGCCAGCAGAGGTCTACAGGGAGAAAAACTGTTTTTT
TRBV10-3	.	.	TRBJ2-1	CAISAGRTTYNEQFF	TGTGCCATCAGCGCGGGACGCACGACTTACAATGAGCAGTTCTTC
TRBV3-1	.	few	TRBJ1-5	CASSQGSPSTNQPQHF	TGTGCCAGCAGCCAAGGTTCACCGTCTACCAATCAGCCCCAGCATTTT
TRBV4-3	TRBD2	once	TRBJ2-1	CASSQNLAVAYNEQFF	TGCGCCAGCAGCCAGAACCTAGCGGTGGCCTACAATGAGCAGTTCTTC
TRBV6-2/TRBV6-3	.	.	TRBJ1-5	CASSFGGSGQPQHF	TGTGCCAGCAGTTTCGGCGGGTCAGGTCAGCCCCAGCATTTT
TRBV7-9	TRBD1	.	TRBJ2-7	CASTGQGTTEQYF	TGTGCCAGCACAGGACAGGGGACGACCGAGCAGTACTTC
TRBV6-2/TRBV6-3	.	once	TRBJ1-5	CASSYYGNQPQHF	TGTGCCAGCAGTTACTACGGTAATCAGCCCCAGCATTTT
TRBV20-1	.	once	TRBJ2-1	CSARRGPYNEQFF	TGCAGTGCCCGACGGGGGCCCTACAATGAGCAGTTCTTC
TRBV20-1	.	few	TRBJ1-2	CSAKRVGNYGYTF	TGCAGTGCCAAAAGGGTCGGGAACTATGGCTACACCTTC
TRBV12-3/TRBV12-4	.	.	TRBJ2-7	CASSAGTNNEQYF	TGTGCCAGCAGTGCCGGGACCAACAATGAGCAGTACTTC
TRBV25-1	.	.	TRBJ2-1	CASSEERSSYNEQFF	TGTGCCAGCAGTGAGGAGCGGAGCTCCTACAATGAGCAGTTCTTC
TRBV2	TRBD2	once	TRBJ2-5	CASTRPTSGAGKETQYF	TGTGCCAGCACCAGGCCTACTAGCGGGGCTGGGAAAGAGACCCAGTACTTC